The 17 T cell receptor beta chains in this list originate from one sample, sequenced in a study of response to subunit inactivated influenza vaccine. TCRdb re-called the RT-PCR reads with MiXCR, one entry per CDR3 protein. The table records 650,000 to 800,000 distinct CDR3 sequences, approximately 15% of them present only once. The sequences come from PBMCs from blood, collected 14 days before vaccination. The receptor set was obtained from a man aged 45-60 years who received an inactivated influenza vaccine.

The genes are TRBV12-3 or TRBV12-4 and TRBJ2-3, with TRBD1 matching 8 bases. This CDR3 is built from 14 residues. J lost 4 bases, V lost 6 bases, and 6 bases had no gene match. The CDR3 region has the DNA TGTGCCAGCAGCACCACAGGGGGTCCAGATACGCAGTATTTT. Protein sequence: CASSTTGGPDTQYF.

This clonotype was seen repeatedly, ten times or more. The CDR3 is CASTHTGELFF. The CDR3 DNA is TGTGCCAGCACCCACACCGGGGAGCTGTTTTTT. The chain uses TRBV6-6 and TRBJ2-2; D not certain. The CDR3 runs to 11 residues. V was trimmed by 7 bases and J by 3 bases, leaving 3 bases between them. Germline V gives CDR1 MNHNY, CDR2 SVGAGI (reference sequence).

Many counts were recorded for this clonotype. This rearrangement joins TRBV18 to TRBJ2-2, with D hard to call. Germline assignment: CDR1 KGHSH and CDR2 LQKENI. V was cut by 5 bases and J by 5 bases, with 6 bases left in between. CDR3 length: 12 amino acids. CDR3 DNA: TGTGCCAGCTCATCCGGTACCGGGGAGCTGTTTTTT. It specifies CASSSGTGELFF.

In its sample, this clonotype was seen many times. The V and J genes are TRBV7-9 and TRBJ2-1; D is undetermined. Germline V CDR1 and CDR2: SEHNR, FQNEAQ (reference sequence). CDR3 length: 14 amino acids. V shed 2 bases and J shed 5 bases, with 10 bases lying between them. The CDR3 nucleotides are TGTGCCAGCAGCTTAACCGGAATAAACAATGAGCAGTTCTTC. It yields the protein CASSLTGINNEQFF.

The sample holds a few counts of this clonotype. The rearrangement joins TRBV12-2 to TRBJ2-3; the table assigns TRBD1, which was not confirmed against the DNA. TRBV12-2 is shown as a pseudogene. This CDR3 has 20 amino acids. CDR3 region: CASRIPDRRASRAYTDTQYF. As DNA, the CDR3 is TGTGCAAGTCGTATACCCGACCGGCGGGCCAGCCGAGCTTACACAGATACGCAGTATTTT.

This clonotype has a handful of counts. V gene TRBV29-1 combines with J gene TRBJ2-5; D remains unclear. Germline V lookup: CDR1 SQVTM, CDR2 ANQGSEA. The CDR3 is 13 residues long. Trimming pared 1 base from V and 4 bases from J, leaving 10 bases between. Written as DNA, the CDR3 is TGCAGCGTTGAAGGGTTGATCCGAGAGACCCAGTACTTC. The encoded protein is CSVEGLIRETQYF.

The chain carries TRBV12-3 or TRBV12-4 and TRBJ2-2, with D possibly being TRBD1 (5 bases). CDR3 length equals 14 residues. The ends were cut back, 3 bases at V and 5 bases at J, with 10 bases in the middle. The CDR3 DNA sequence: TGTGCCAGCAGTTTTTTGGGGCCTACCGGGGAGCTGTTTTTT. Its translation: CASSFLGPTGELFF.

This CDR3 is CASSQVSDRGSYGYTF. The CDR3 DNA follows: TGTGCCAGCAGCCAAGTATCCGACAGGGGGTCCTATGGCTACACCTTC. The chain employs TRBV4-2 and TRBJ1-2; 9 nucleotides align to TRBD1. Unmatched junction bases numbered 7, after V lost 1 base and J lost 4 bases. The CDR3 is 16 amino acids. Looked up from germline, CDR1 is LGHNA and CDR2 is YNFKEQ.

There are many counts of this clonotype. The rearrangement uses TRBV4-3 and TRBJ2-1; D perhaps matches TRBD1 (6 bases). The germline gives CDR1 LGHNA, CDR2 YSLEER. Trimming stripped 0 bases from V and 9 bases from J, with 21 bases between. The CDR3 sequence is 17 residues long. The CDR3 loop reads CASSQDQGLSRSAEQFF. DNA for the CDR3: TGCGCCAGCAGCCAAGATCAGGGGCTATCTAGATCCGCTGAGCAGTTCTTC.

This chain connects TRBV6-1 to TRBJ1-2, with TRBD1 identical over 10 bases. This CDR3 has 17 amino acids. The junction had 13 bases not matched to a gene; V was cut back by 8 bases and J by 1 base. In germline, CDR1 is MNHNS, CDR2 SASEGT. CDR3 region: CASRPDRTGGNNYGYTF. In DNA form, the CDR3 reads TGTGCCAGCCGACCAGATCGGACAGGGGGAAATAACTATGGCTACACCTTC.

This clonotype occurred many times. Written as DNA, the CDR3 is TGTGCCATCAGTTCAGCGGGGGGGAACAATGAGCAGTTCTTC. Protein: CAISSAGGNNEQFF. The rearrangement uses TRBV10-3 and TRBJ2-1; 10 bases agree with TRBD2. CDR1 and CDR2 (germline): ENHRY, SYGVKD. The CDR3 sequence is 14 residues long. The J segment lost 5 bases and the V segment lost 5 bases, leaving 3 bases of the junction unmatched.

This rearrangement joins TRBV29-1 to TRBJ1-1; D unresolved. The V and J ends lost 4 bases and 1 base respectively, with 10 bases between them. Germline CDR1 and CDR2: SQVTM and ANQGSEA. This CDR3 spans 13 amino acids. CDR3 loop: CSVVKAGNTEAFF. CDR3 nucleotides: TGCAGCGTTGTAAAGGCGGGGAACACTGAAGCTTTCTTT.

Only a few counts were recorded for this clonotype. The chain couples TRBV25-1 to TRBJ2-4; D perhaps matches TRBD2 (6 bases). Trimming removed 2 bases at V and 9 bases at J, with 14 bases between. The CDR3 spans 14 residues. Germline V gene lookup returns CDR1 MGHDK and CDR2 SYGVNS. The CDR3 sequence: CASSEEGYGGIQYF. CDR3 coding DNA: TGTGCCAGCAGTGAAGAAGGCTACGGGGGCATTCAGTACTTC.

The chain employs TRBV6-2 or TRBV6-3 and TRBJ2-5; TRBD2 agrees at 11 bases. The germline V gene has CDR1 MNHEY and CDR2 SVGEGT. The CDR3 extends over 13 amino acids. After removal of 7 bases from V and 5 bases from J, the junction contained 3 bases not matched to a gene. The CDR3 DNA reads TGTGCCAGCACTAGCGGGGGGACGGAGACCCAGTACTTC. Translated, it gives CASTSGGTETQYF.

The V call is TRBV20-1, the J call TRBJ1-2, with D tentatively TRBD1 (6 bases). The V gene lost 5 bases and the J gene lost 3 bases, with 16 bases spanning the gap. CDR1 DFQATT and CDR2 SNEGSKA come from the germline V gene (reference sequence). The CDR3 runs to 14 residues. This CDR3 is CSAPRGGLDYGYTF. DNA of the CDR3: TGCAGTGCTCCGCGCGGGGGCTTGGACTATGGCTACACCTTC.

The gene calls are TRBV3-1 and TRBJ1-1; TRBD1 aligns across 8 bases. V dropped 5 bases and J dropped 6; count of bases not matched to a gene: 5. Germline V gene data show CDR1 as LGHDT and CDR2 as YNNKEL (reference sequence). This CDR3 is 13 amino acids long. Written as DNA, the CDR3 is TGTGCCAGCAGCGCACGACAGGGGTCTGAAGCTTTCTTT. Its protein is CASSARQGSEAFF.

This clonotype was observed a few times. This chain connects TRBV3-1 to TRBJ2-1; 9 bases map to TRBD1. CDR1 is LGHDT and CDR2 is YNNKEL in the germline V gene (reference sequence). There are 16 residues in the CDR3. Trimming cost V 5 bases and J 6 bases; bases outside gene matches: 11. DNA for the CDR3: TGTGCCAGCAGCTTCCGGGACAGGGTTTGGGGCAATGAGCAGTTCTTC. This translates into CASSFRDRVWGNEQFF.